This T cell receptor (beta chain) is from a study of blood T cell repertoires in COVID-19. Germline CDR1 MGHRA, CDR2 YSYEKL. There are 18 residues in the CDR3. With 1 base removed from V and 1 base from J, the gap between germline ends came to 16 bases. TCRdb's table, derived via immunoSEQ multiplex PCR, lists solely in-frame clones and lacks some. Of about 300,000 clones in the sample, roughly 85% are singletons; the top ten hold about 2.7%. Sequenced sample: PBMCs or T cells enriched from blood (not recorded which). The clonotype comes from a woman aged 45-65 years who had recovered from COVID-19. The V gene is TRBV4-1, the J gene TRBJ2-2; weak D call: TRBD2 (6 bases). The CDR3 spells CASSQAPLAEMNTGELFF. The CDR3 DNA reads TGCGCCAGCAGCCAAGCACCCTTAGCGGAGATGAACACCGGGGAGCTGTTTTTT.